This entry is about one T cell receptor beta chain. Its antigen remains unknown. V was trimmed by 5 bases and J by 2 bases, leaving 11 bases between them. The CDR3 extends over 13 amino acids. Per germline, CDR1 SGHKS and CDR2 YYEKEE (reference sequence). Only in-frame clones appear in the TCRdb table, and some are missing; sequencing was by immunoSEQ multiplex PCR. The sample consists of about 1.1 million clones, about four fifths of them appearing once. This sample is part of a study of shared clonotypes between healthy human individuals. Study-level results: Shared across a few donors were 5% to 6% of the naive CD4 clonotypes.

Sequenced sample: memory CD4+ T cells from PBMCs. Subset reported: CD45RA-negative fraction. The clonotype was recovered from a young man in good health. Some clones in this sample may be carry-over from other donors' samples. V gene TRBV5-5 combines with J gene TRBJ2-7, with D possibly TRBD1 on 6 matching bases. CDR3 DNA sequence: TGTGCCAGCAGTCCAACAGGGACCTACGAGCAGTACTTC. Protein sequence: CASSPTGTYEQYF.